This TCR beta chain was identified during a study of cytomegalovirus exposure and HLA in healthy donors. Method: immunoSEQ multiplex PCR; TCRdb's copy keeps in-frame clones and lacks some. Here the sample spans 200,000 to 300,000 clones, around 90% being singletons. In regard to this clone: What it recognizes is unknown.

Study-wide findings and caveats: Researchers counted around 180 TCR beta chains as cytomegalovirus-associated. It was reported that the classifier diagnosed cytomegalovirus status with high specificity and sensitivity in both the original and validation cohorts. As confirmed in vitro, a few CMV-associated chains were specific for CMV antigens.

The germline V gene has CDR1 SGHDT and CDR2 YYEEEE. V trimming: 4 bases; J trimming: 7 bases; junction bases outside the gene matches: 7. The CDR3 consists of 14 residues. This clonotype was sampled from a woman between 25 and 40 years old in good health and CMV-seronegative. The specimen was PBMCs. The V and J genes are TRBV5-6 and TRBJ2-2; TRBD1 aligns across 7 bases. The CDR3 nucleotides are TGTGCCAGCAGCAAGACAGGGAAGCACGGGGAGCTGTTTTTT. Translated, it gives CASSKTGKHGELFF. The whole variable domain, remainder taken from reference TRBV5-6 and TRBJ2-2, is DAGVTQSPTHLIKTRGQQVTLRCSPKSGHDTVSWYQQALGQGPQFIFQYYEEEERQRGNFPDRFSGHQFPNYSSELNVNALLLGDSALYLCASSKTGKHGELFFGEGSRLTVL.